Listed below are T cell receptor beta chains from one sample, sequenced in a study of Graves' ophthalmopathy and Graves' hyperthyroidism. TCRdb re-derived calls from the multiplex PCR reads in MiXCR, one entry per CDR3 protein. The table shows over 650,000 distinct CDR3 sequences, with roughly two fifths occurring only once. Sequencing used peripheral blood. These receptor sequences come from an adult man with Graves' ophthalmopathy. CDR3s include the opening cysteine and the closing phenylalanine or tryptophan. The D gene is left open where the match is weak. Some rows mark clone size as missing; the rest say once, few, many or name a class of expanded clone.

abundance	v_gene	j_gene	d_gene	len	CDR3nt	CDR3aa
many	TRBV9	TRBJ1-1	NA	14	TGTGCCAGCAGCCCCCCGAGACCGCAGGGAGAAGCTTTCTTT	CASSPPRPQGEAFF
few	TRBV18	TRBJ1-2	NA	11	TGTGCCAGCTCACGAGAAGGACGGCTCTACTTC	CASSREGRLYF
many	TRBV7-9	TRBJ1-1	NA	16	TGTGCCAGCAGCTTAGGGGCGGGCAGGATGAACACTGAAGCTTTCTTT	CASSLGAGRMNTEAFF
NA	TRBV15	TRBJ2-6	NA	17	TGTGCCACCAGCAGTCCGGGGGTTGGCTCTGGGGCCAACGTCCTGACTTTC	CATSSPGVGSGANVLTF
few	TRBV7-8	TRBJ2-2	NA	16	TGTGCCAGCAGCCAGGGAGGGACAGTCAAAACCGGGGAGCTGTTTTTT	CASSQGGTVKTGELFF
NA	TRBV10-3	TRBJ2-5	NA	12	TGTGCCATCAGTGAGGGCAATCAGCCCCAGTACTTC	CAISEGNQPQYF
many	TRBV29-1	TRBJ2-2	NA	13	TGCAGCGGCGGGACACACAACACCGGGGAGCTGTTTTTT	CSGGTHNTGELFF
many	TRBV13	TRBJ2-7	NA	13	TGTGCCAGCAGCCAAAAGACACGCTACGAGCAGTACTTC	CASSQKTRYEQYF
many	TRBV7-9	TRBJ1-1	TRBD1	17	TGTGCCAGCAGCTTAAATGGTGGGAAGGGGGCTAACACTGAAGCTTTCTTT	CASSLNGGKGANTEAFF
few	TRBV3-1	TRBJ1-2	NA	15	TGTGCCAGCAGCCAAGATGAGGGCCGAAACTATGGCTACACCTTC	CASSQDEGRNYGYTF
NA	TRBV29-1	TRBJ2-2	TRBD1	13	TGCAGCGTGGCAGGGGACAGCTCCTACGAGCTGTTTTTT	CSVAGDSSYELFF
many	TRBV4-3	TRBJ1-5	NA	13	TGCGCCAGCAGCCAAGATGGTATTCAGCCCCAGCATTTT	CASSQDGIQPQHF
many	TRBV10-3	TRBJ1-3	NA	14	TGTGCCAGTCACACGGACGGCTCTGGAAACACCATATATTTT	CASHTDGSGNTIYF
few	TRBV9	TRBJ1-2	NA	17	TGTGCCAGCAGCCCACCGGGACCCCATGGGGCTAACTATGGCTACACCTTC	CASSPPGPHGANYGYTF
NA	TRBV9	TRBJ2-2	TRBD1	16	TGTGCCAGCAGCCCCGGGACAGGGGAAAACACCGGGGAGCTGTTTTTT	CASSPGTGENTGELFF
NA	TRBV7-2	TRBJ1-1	NA	14	TGTGCCAGCAGTTTATCCGATCTGCACACTGAAGCTTTCTTT	CASSLSDLHTEAFF
few	TRBV10-3	TRBJ1-1	TRBD1	15	TGTGCCAGCAGTTCCCGGGACAGGATTAACACTGAAGCTTTCTTT	CASSSRDRINTEAFF
many	TRBV10-1	TRBJ2-7	TRBD1	14	TGCGCCAGGAGGACCGGACAGGTCTCCTACGAGCAGTACTTC	CARRTGQVSYEQYF
NA	TRBV2	TRBJ2-2	NA	11	TGTGCCCCGGGAGTGACCGGGGAGCTGTTTTTT	CAPGVTGELFF
few	TRBV5-1	TRBJ1-1	NA	14	TGCGCCAGCAGCTCCGGGAGCCCGAACACTGAAGCTTTCTTT	CASSSGSPNTEAFF
NA	TRBV7-9	TRBJ2-7	NA	14	TGTGCCAGCAGCCCCCGGGTTACCCTCTACGAGCAGTACTTC	CASSPRVTLYEQYF
many	TRBV7-2	TRBJ1-2	NA	13	TGTGCCAGCAGCTTGAACGAGGGGCAAGGCTACACCTTC	CASSLNEGQGYTF
few	TRBV4-2	TRBJ2-7	TRBD2	13	TGTGCCAGCAGCCAAGGGGGAGGGGTCGAGCAGTACTTC	CASSQGGGVEQYF
many	TRBV15	TRBJ2-7	NA	14	TGTGCCACCAGCAGATGGCAGGGGACGTACGAGCAGTACTTC	CATSRWQGTYEQYF
many	TRBV15	TRBJ1-5	TRBD1	18	TGTGCCACCAGCAGAGCTCTTCTACGACAGGGAAGCAATCAGCCCCAGCATTTT	CATSRALLRQGSNQPQHF
NA	TRBV7-8	TRBJ1-5	NA	14	TGTGCCAGCAGGTCACAGGGTTGGGATTCACCCCAGCATTTT	CASRSQGWDSPQHF
NA	TRBV29-1	TRBJ1-2	NA	14	TGCAGCGTTGTAGGTCGGACGGCTGATTTGGGCTACACCTTC	CSVVGRTADLGYTF